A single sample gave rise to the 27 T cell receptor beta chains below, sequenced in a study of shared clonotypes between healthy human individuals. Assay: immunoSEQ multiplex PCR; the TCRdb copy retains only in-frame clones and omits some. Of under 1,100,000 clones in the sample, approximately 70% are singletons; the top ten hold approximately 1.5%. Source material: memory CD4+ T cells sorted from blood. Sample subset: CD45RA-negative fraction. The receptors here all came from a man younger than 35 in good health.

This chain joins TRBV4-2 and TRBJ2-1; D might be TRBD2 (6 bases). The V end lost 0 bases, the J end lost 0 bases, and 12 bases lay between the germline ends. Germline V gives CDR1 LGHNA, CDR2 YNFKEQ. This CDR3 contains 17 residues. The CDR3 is CASSQDRGRTSYNEQFF. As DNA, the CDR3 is TGTGCCAGCAGCCAAGATCGGGGGAGGACCTCCTACAATGAGCAGTTCTTC.

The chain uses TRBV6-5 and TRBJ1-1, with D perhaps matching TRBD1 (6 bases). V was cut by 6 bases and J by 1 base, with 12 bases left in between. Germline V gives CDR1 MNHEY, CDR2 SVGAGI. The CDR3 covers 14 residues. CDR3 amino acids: CASRPQGSNTEAFF. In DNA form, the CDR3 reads TGTGCCAGCAGGCCACAGGGATCGAACACTGAAGCTTTCTTT.

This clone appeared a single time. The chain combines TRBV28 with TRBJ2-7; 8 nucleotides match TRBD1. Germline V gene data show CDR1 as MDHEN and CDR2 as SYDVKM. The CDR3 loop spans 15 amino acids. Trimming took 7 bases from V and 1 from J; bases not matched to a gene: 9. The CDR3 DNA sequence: TGTGCCAGCACCGGGCCAGGGGGCCTATCCTACGAGCAGTACTTC. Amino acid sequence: CASTGPGGLSYEQYF.

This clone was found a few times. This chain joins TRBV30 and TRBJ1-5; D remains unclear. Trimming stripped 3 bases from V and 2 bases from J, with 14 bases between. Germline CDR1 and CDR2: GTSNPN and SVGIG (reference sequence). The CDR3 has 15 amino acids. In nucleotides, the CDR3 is TGTGCCTGGAGGGCCCCAGCCTTAGGCAATCAGCCCCAGCATTTT. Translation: CAWRAPALGNQPQHF.

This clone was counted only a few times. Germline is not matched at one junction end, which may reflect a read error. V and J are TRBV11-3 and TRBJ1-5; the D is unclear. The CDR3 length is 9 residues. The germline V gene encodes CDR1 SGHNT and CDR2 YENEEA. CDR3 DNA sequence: TGTGCCAGCAGCTTAACTTTGGATTTT. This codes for CASSLTLDF.

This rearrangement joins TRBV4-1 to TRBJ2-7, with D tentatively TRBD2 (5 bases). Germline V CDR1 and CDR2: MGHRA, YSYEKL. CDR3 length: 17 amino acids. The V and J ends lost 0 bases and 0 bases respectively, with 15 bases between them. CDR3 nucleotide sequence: TGCGCCAGCAGCCAAGAAGGTCTAGCCCCGAGCTCCTACGAGCAGTACTTC. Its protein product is CASSQEGLAPSSYEQYF.

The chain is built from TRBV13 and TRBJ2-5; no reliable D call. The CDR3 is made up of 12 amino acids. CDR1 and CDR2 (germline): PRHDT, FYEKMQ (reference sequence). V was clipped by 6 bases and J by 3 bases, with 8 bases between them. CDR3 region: CASRQRKETQYF. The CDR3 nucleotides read TGTGCCAGCAGACAGCGAAAAGAGACCCAGTACTTC.

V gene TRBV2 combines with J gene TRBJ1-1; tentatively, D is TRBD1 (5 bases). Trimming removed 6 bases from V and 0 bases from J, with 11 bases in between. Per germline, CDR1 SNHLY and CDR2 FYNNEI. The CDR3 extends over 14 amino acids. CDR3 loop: CASSGQGLNTEAFF. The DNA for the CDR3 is TGTGCCAGCAGCGGGCAGGGCCTGAACACTGAAGCTTTCTTT. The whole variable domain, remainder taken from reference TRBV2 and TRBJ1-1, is EPEVTQTPSHQVTQMGQEVILRCVPISNHLYFYWYRQILGQKVEFLVSFYNNEISEKSEIFDDQFSVERPDGSNFTLKIRSTKLEDSAMYFCASSGQGLNTEAFFGQGTRLTVV.

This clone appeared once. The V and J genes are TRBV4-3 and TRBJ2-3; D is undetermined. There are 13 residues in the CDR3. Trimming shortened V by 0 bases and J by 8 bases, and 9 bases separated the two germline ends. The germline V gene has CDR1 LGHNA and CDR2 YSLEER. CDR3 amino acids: CASSQDGPATQYF. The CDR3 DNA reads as TGCGCCAGCAGCCAAGATGGACCAGCTACGCAGTATTTT.

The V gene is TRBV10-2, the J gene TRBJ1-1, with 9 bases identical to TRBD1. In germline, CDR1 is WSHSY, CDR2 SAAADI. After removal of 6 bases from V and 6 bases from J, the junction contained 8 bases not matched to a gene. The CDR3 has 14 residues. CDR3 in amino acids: CASREGTGRSEAFF. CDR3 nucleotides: TGCGCCAGCAGGGAGGGGACAGGGAGGTCTGAAGCTTTCTTT.

As DNA, the CDR3 is TGTGCCAGCAGCTTTGATCGGACTCCCGGGACCCAGTACTTC. Its translation is CASSFDRTPGTQYF. J is TRBJ2-5 and V is TRBV5-4; maybe TRBD2 (5 bases). The CDR3 contains 14 residues. Germline V gene sequence: CDR1 SGHNT, CDR2 YYREEE (reference sequence). V was shortened by 2 bases and J by 7 bases, with 15 bases between the two germline ends.

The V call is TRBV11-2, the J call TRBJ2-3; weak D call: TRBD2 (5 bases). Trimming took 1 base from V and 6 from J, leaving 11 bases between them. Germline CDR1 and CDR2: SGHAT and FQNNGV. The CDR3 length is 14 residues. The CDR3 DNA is TGTGCCAGCAGCTTAGGGCTGACGGGGGATACGCAGTATTTT. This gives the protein CASSLGLTGDTQYF.

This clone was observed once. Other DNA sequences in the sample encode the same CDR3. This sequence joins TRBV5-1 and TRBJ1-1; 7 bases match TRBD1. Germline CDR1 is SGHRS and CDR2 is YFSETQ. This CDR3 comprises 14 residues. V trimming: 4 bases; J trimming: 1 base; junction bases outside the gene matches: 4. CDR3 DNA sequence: TGCGCCAGCAGCCGGGGGACAGCGAACACTGAAGCTTTCTTT. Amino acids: CASSRGTANTEAFF.

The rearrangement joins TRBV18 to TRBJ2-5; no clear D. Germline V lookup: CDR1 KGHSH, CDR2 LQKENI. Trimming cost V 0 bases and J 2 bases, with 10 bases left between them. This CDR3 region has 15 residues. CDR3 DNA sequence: TGTGCCAGCTCACCACCTGTATCTGGGCAAGAGACCCAGTACTTC. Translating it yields CASSPPVSGQETQYF.

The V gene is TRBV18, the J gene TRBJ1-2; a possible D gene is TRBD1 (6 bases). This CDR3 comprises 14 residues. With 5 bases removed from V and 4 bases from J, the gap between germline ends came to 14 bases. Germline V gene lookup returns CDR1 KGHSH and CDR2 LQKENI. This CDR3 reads CASSSDQGLYGYTF. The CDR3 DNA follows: TGTGCCAGCTCATCCGATCAGGGGCTCTATGGCTACACCTTC.

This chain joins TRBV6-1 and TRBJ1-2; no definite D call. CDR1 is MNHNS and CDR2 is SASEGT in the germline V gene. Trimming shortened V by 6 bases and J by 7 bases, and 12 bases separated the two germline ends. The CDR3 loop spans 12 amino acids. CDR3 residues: CASSPPARGYTF. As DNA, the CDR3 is TGTGCCAGCAGCCCCCCCGCGCGTGGCTACACCTTC.

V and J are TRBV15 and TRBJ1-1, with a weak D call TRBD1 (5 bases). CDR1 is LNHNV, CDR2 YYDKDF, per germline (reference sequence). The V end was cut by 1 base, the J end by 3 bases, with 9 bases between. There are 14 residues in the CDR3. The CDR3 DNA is TGTGCCACCAGCAGAGGGGGGGGGTACACTGAAGCTTTCTTT. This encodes CATSRGGGYTEAFF.

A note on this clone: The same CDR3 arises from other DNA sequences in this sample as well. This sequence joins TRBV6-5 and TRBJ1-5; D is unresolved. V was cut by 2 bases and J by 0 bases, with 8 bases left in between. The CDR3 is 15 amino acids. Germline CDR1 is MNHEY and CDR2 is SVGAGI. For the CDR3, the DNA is TGTGCCAGCAGTTACAGCAGGTATAGCAATCAGCCCCAGCATTTT. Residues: CASSYSRYSNQPQHF.

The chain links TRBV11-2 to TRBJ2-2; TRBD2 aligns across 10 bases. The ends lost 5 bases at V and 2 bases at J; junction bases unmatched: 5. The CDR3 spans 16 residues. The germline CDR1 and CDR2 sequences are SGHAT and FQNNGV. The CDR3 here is CASSPLAGDNTGELFF. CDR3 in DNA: TGTGCCAGCAGCCCCCTAGCGGGGGACAACACCGGGGAGCTGTTTTTT. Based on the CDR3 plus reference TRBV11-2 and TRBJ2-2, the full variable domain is EAGVAQSPRYKIIEKRQSVAFWCNPISGHATLYWYQQILGQGPKLLIQFQNNGVVDDSQLPKDRFSAERLKGVDSTLKIQPAKLEDSAVYLCASSPLAGDNTGELFFGEGSRLTVL.

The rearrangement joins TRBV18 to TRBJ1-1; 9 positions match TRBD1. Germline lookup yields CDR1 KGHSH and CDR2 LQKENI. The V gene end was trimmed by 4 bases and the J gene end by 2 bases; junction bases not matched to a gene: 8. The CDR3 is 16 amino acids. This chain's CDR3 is CASSLQQGALNTEAFF. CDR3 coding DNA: TGTGCCAGCTCACTCCAACAGGGGGCTCTTAACACTGAAGCTTTCTTT.

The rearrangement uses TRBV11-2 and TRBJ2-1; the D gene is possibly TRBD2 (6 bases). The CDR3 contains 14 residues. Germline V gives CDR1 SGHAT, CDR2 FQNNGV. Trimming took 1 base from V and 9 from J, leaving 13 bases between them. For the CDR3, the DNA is TGTGCCAGCAGCTTAGTCACTTTGGGGGGTGAGCAGTTCTTC. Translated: CASSLVTLGGEQFF. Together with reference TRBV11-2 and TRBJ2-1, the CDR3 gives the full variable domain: EAGVAQSPRYKIIEKRQSVAFWCNPISGHATLYWYQQILGQGPKLLIQFQNNGVVDDSQLPKDRFSAERLKGVDSTLKIQPAKLEDSAVYLCASSLVTLGGEQFFGPGTRLTVL.

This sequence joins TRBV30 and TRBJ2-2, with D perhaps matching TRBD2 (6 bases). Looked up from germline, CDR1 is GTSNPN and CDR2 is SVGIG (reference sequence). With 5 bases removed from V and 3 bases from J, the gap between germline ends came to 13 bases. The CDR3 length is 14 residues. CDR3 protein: CAWSLGGDTGELFF. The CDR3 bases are TGTGCCTGGTCACTCGGCGGGGACACCGGGGAGCTGTTTTTT.

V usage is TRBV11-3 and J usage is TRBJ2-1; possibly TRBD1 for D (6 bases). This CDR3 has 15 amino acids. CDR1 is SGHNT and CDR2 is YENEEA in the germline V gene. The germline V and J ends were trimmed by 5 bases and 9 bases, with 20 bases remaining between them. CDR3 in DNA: TGTGCCAGCAGCGACAGGACAGTTGGTTTAGGTGAGCAGTTCTTC. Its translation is CASSDRTVGLGEQFF.

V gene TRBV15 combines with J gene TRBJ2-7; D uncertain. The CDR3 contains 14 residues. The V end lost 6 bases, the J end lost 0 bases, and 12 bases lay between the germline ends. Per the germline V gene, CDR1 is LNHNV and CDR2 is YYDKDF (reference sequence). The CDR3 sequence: CATSEDGFSYEQYF. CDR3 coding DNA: TGTGCCACCAGTGAGGACGGGTTCTCCTACGAGCAGTACTTC.

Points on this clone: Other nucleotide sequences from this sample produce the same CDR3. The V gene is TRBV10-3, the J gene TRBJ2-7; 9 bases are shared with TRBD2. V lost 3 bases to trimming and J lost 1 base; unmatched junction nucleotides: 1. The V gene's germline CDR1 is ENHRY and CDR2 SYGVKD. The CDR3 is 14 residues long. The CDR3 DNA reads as TGTGCCATCAGTGATAGCGGGAGTTCCTACGAGCAGTACTTC. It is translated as CAISDSGSSYEQYF.

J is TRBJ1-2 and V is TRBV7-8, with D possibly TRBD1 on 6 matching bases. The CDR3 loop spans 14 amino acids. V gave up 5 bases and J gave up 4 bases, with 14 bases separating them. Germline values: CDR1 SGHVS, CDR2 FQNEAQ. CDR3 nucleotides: TGTGCCAGCAGCCCGACAGGCGTCATCTATGGCTACACCTTC. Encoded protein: CASSPTGVIYGYTF.

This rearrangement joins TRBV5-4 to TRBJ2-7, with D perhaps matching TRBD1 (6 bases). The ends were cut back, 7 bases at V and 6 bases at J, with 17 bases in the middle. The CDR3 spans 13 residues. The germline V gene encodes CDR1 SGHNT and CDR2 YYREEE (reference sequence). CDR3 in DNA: TGTGCCAGCTCCACACAGGGTCTCAGCGAGCAGTACTTC. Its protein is CASSTQGLSEQYF.